This T cell receptor (beta chain) emerged from a study of blood T cell dynamics during melanoma immunotherapy. This clone appeared a few times. The germline gives CDR1 MDHEN, CDR2 SYDVKM. The CDR3 sequence is 15 residues long. V shed 5 bases and J shed 4 bases, with 17 bases lying between them. Generated by immunoSEQ multiplex PCR, the TCRdb table keeps only in-frame clones and is missing some. The sample holds about 17,000 clones, about 80% seen once. Time point indicated: pre-treatment baseline. The source was blood, collected from a patient treated with checkpoint blockade. V is TRBV28 and J is TRBJ1-2; D gene unclear. This clonotype was sampled from a human donor with melanoma. The CDR3 sequence is CASSAKVGAFYGYTF. Here the CDR3 DNA reads TGTGCCAGCAGTGCGAAGGTGGGCGCTTTCTATGGCTACACCTTC.